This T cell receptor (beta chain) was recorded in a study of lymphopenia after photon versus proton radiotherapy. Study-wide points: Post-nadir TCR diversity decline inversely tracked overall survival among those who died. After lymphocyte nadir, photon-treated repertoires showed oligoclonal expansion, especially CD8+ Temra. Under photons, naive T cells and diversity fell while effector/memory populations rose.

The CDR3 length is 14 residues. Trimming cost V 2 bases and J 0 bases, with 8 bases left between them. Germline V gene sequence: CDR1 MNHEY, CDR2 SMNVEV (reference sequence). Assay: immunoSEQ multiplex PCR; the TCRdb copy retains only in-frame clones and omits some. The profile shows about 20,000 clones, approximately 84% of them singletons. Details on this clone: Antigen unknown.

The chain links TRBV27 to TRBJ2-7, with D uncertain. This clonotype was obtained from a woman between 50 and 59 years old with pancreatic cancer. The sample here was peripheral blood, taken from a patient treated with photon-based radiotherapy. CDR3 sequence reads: CASSLVAGSYEQYF. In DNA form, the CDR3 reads TGTGCCAGCAGTTTAGTCGCAGGCTCCTACGAGCAGTACTTC.